The clone carrying this T cell receptor (beta chain) was counted between two and nine times. V lost 2 bases and J lost 4, with 9 bases in between. The CDR3 is 12 amino acids. Germline-derived CDR1 and CDR2 are DFQATT and SNEGSKA (reference sequence). Individuals who donated were healthy Caucasians from Russia aged about 6 to 100. These data originate in a study of blood T cells in healthy people across ages. Then a second PCR, running about 6 to 12 cycles, was carried out with a sample-barcoded 5' primer and a J-beta primer mix. TCRdb re-derived calls from the 5' RACE reads in MiXCR, one entry per CDR3 protein. The sample carries approximately 1.5 million distinct CDR3 sequences, roughly 32% recorded once.

Sequenced input: blood. This chain connects TRBV20-1 to TRBJ2-7, with D unclear. The clonotype was recovered from a woman in her twenties or thirties in good health. This CDR3 is CSARLTQYEQYF. The CDR3 DNA sequence: TGCAGTGCTAGACTGACACAATACGAGCAGTACTTC.